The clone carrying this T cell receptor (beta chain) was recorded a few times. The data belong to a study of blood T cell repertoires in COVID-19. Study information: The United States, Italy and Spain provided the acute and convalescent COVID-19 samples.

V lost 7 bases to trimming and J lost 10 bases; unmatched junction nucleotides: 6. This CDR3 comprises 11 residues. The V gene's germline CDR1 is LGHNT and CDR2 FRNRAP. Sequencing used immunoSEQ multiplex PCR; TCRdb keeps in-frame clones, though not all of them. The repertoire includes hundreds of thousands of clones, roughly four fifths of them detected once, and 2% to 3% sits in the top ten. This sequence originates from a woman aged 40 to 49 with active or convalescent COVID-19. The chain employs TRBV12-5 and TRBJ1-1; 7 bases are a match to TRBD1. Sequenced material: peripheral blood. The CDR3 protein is CASALGTAAFF. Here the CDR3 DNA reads TGTGCTAGTGCCCTTGGGACAGCAGCTTTCTTT.